A single sample is the source of the 30 T cell receptor beta chains below, sequenced in a study of shared T cell receptors in the human thymus. Here immunoSEQ multiplex PCR was the method, and the copy in TCRdb shows in-frame clones only, minus some. The sample consists of 700,000 or so clones, 75% to 90% of them appearing once. This sample also belongs to another study, concerning human thymus T cells.

Sample: thymocytes. Receptors originate from a girl under three years old with a congenital heart defect.

V usage is TRBV5-6 and J usage is TRBJ2-7, with D unclear. This CDR3 spans 14 amino acids. V dropped 0 bases and J dropped 5 bases, with 12 bases sitting between them. Germline assignment: CDR1 SGHDT and CDR2 YYEEEE. This CDR3 is CASSLVSASHEQYF. In nucleotides, the CDR3 is TGTGCCAGCAGCTTGGTATCAGCGTCCCACGAGCAGTACTTC.

The rearrangement links TRBV2 to TRBJ1-2; D is ambiguous. Germline-derived CDR1 and CDR2 are SNHLY and FYNNEI. The CDR3 covers 12 residues. V lost 7 bases, J lost 5 bases, and 11 bases lay in between. Written as DNA, the CDR3 is TGTGCCAGCACTCGAAGCGTGTATGGCTACACCTTC. Its translation: CASTRSVYGYTF.

The chain joins TRBV25-1 to TRBJ2-5; 8 nucleotides agree with TRBD2. The V gene's germline CDR1 is MGHDK and CDR2 SYGVNS. V dropped 6 bases and J dropped 5; count of bases not matched to a gene: 5. CDR3 size: 13 residues. CDR3 in amino acids: CASSLRGGETQYF. CDR3 sequence (DNA): TGTGCCAGCAGCTTACGGGGGGGGGAGACCCAGTACTTC.

The V call is TRBV7-2, the J call TRBJ1-1; D is ambiguous. The V gene's germline CDR1 is SGHTA and CDR2 FQGNSA. The CDR3 runs to 13 residues. V lost 6 bases to trimming and J lost 3 bases, with 11 bases between them. The CDR3 DNA follows: TGTGCCAGCAGGAACTACGGGGACACTGAAGCTTTCTTT. Translating it yields CASRNYGDTEAFF.

CDR3 DNA: TGTGCCAGCAGTCCCCCCCAGCGGCCACCCCAGCATTTT. Amino acid sequence: CASSPPQRPPQHF. The chain is built from TRBV28 and TRBJ1-5; D is uncertain. Germline V gene lookup returns CDR1 MDHEN and CDR2 SYDVKM. The CDR3 sequence is 13 residues long. With 5 bases removed from V and 10 bases from J, the gap between germline ends came to 15 bases.

The chain recombines TRBV7-2 with TRBJ1-2; D is unclear. V was shortened by 2 bases and J by 14 bases, with 12 bases between the two germline ends. Germline V gene data show CDR1 as SGHTA and CDR2 as FQGNSA. The CDR3 spans 11 residues. CDR3 region: CASSLRLCRTF. The CDR3 DNA reads TGTGCCAGCAGCTTACGTTTGTGTCGGACCTTC.

The chain links TRBV5-5 to TRBJ2-2; TRBD1 matches at 7 bases. With V trimmed by 2 bases and J by 2 bases, 15 bases remained unmatched. Germline CDR1 SGHKS, CDR2 YYEKEE (reference sequence). This CDR3 region has 19 residues. CDR3 DNA sequence: TGTGCCAGCAGCTTAATCGGGACAGCCCTAGACTATAACACCGGGGAGCTGTTTTTT. Residues: CASSLIGTALDYNTGELFF.

This chain joins TRBV14 and TRBJ2-7, with D hard to call. This CDR3 has 15 residues. V was shortened by 1 base and J by 5 bases, with 15 bases between the two germline ends. Germline V gene data show CDR1 as SGHDN and CDR2 as FVKESK. For the CDR3, the DNA is TGTGCCAGCAGCCAAGGTCGTCAGTGGTTCGACGAGCAGTACTTC. It codes for CASSQGRQWFDEQYF.

The V and J genes are TRBV7-9 and TRBJ2-5; TRBD1 matches at 8 bases. Germline values: CDR1 SEHNR, CDR2 FQNEAQ (reference sequence). V lost 2 bases, J lost 4 bases, and 9 bases stayed unmatched. The CDR3 is 16 amino acids. The CDR3 DNA is TGTGCCAGCAGCTTAAGTAGACAGGGGAATGCAGAGACCCAGTACTTC. Translation: CASSLSRQGNAETQYF.

V gene TRBV7-9 combines with J gene TRBJ2-1; 7 bases match TRBD1. Trimming removed 1 base from V and 15 bases from J; junction bases left unmatched: 3. Germline V gene sequence: CDR1 SEHNR, CDR2 FQNEAQ (reference sequence). The CDR3 runs to 11 residues. CDR3 sequence: CASSLGQGMFF. The CDR3 coding sequence is TGTGCCAGCAGCTTAGGACAGGGAATGTTCTTC. The entire variable domain, with the rest obtained from reference TRBV7-9 and TRBJ2-1, is as follows: DTGVSQNPRHKITKRGQNVTFRCDPISEHNRLYWYRQTLGQGPEFLTYFQNEAQLEKSRLLSDRFSAERPKGSFSTLEIQRTEQGDSAMYLCASSLGQGMFFGPGTRLTVL.

This chain uses TRBV12-5 with TRBJ2-3, with 11 bases that match TRBD2. Unmatched junction bases numbered 18, after V lost 1 base and J lost 3 bases. Germline-derived CDR1 and CDR2 are LGHNT and FRNRAP. The CDR3 is 21 amino acids. CDR3: CASGLGTNQLAGAPSTDTQYF. The CDR3, as DNA: TGTGCTAGTGGTTTGGGTACCAACCAACTAGCGGGGGCCCCCTCAACAGATACGCAGTATTTT.

The chain has TRBV4-3 and TRBJ2-7, with D possibly matching TRBD1 (6 bases). Trimming shortened V by 1 base and J by 0 bases, and 13 bases separated the two germline ends. This CDR3 is built from 16 residues. CDR1 is LGHNA, CDR2 YSLEER, per germline. CDR3 sequence (DNA): TGCGCCAGCAGCCAAGGGGCCAACAGGGTCTCCTACGAGCAGTACTTC. Its translation: CASSQGANRVSYEQYF.

This rearrangement joins TRBV7-2 to TRBJ1-1, with unresolved D. The V gene lost 9 bases and the J gene lost 0 bases, with 14 bases spanning the gap. From germline, CDR1 is SGHTA and CDR2 FQGNSA. The length of the CDR3 is 14 residues. The CDR3 spells CASSPGRMNTEAFF. As DNA, the CDR3 is TGTGCCAGTTCGCCAGGAAGGATGAACACTGAAGCTTTCTTT.

The gene calls are TRBV9 and TRBJ2-1; 7 nucleotides align to TRBD2. V trimming: 3 bases; J trimming: 8 bases; junction bases outside the gene matches: 11. The CDR3 runs to 15 residues. The germline gives CDR1 SGDLS, CDR2 YYNGEE. CDR3 sequence (DNA): TGTGCCAGCAGCGGACCGGGCGGGGGTGTCTATGAGCAGTTCTTC. Amino acid sequence: CASSGPGGGVYEQFF.

The chain employs TRBV7-2 and TRBJ2-2; the match to TRBD2 covers 7 bases. The CDR3 sequence is 17 residues long. Germline trimming cut 4 bases from V and 5 bases from J; bases unmatched to any gene: 13. Looked up from germline, CDR1 is SGHTA and CDR2 is FQGNSA. The CDR3 loop is CASSSPTLKRGTGELFF. For the CDR3, the DNA is TGTGCCAGCAGCTCTCCGACCCTCAAGCGGGGAACCGGGGAGCTGTTTTTT.

The chain joins TRBV9 to TRBJ1-2, with TRBD1 identical over 7 bases. The junction had 13 bases not matched to a gene; V was cut back by 9 bases and J by 8 bases. CDR1 and CDR2 from the germline V gene are SGDLS and YYNGEE. The CDR3 runs 13 residues. CDR3 DNA sequence: TGTGCCACCCTGGACAGGAACCCTTGGGGCTACACCTTC. Protein sequence: CATLDRNPWGYTF.

V is TRBV5-8 and J is TRBJ2-7; D gene ambiguous. V lost 4 bases, J lost 6 bases, and 11 bases lay in between. This CDR3 is 12 amino acids long. Germline values: CDR1 SGHTS, CDR2 YDEGEE. Here the CDR3 reads CASSMGPFEQYF. Written as DNA, the CDR3 is TGTGCCAGCAGCATGGGTCCTTTCGAGCAGTACTTC. Looking up the rest from reference TRBV5-8 and TRBJ2-7 gives the full variable domain: EAGVTQSPTHLIKTRGQQATLRCSPISGHTSVYWYQQALGLGLQFLLWYDEGEERNRGNFPPRFSGRQFPNYSSELNVNALELEDSALYLCASSMGPFEQYFGPGTRLTVT.

The rearrangement joins TRBV27 to TRBJ1-6; a possible D gene is TRBD1 (5 bases). CDR3 length: 14 residues. V was shortened by 2 bases and J by 7 bases, with 9 bases between the two germline ends. From germline, CDR1 is MNHEY and CDR2 SMNVEV (reference sequence). DNA of the CDR3: TGTGCCAGCAGTTTAAAACAGGTCAATTCACCCCTCCACTTT. Translated, it gives CASSLKQVNSPLHF.

The chain joins TRBV4-3 to TRBJ1-4; perhaps TRBD1 as D (5 bases). The CDR3 consists of 14 residues. Germline assignment: CDR1 LGHNA and CDR2 YSLEER. V lost 1 base to trimming and J lost 6 bases, with 9 bases between them. CDR3 sequence reads: CASSQACRDEKLFF. CDR3 nucleotides: TGCGCCAGCAGCCAAGCGTGCAGGGATGAAAAACTGTTTTTT.

The V call is TRBV2, the J call TRBJ1-5, with 9 bases fitting TRBD1. Germline V gene sequence: CDR1 SNHLY, CDR2 FYNNEI. The CDR3 runs to 15 residues. Trimming removed 7 bases from V and 6 bases from J; junction bases left unmatched: 10. CDR3 DNA sequence: TGTGCCAGCACCGGGGACAGGGTATTTGGTCAGCCCCAGCATTTT. Translated, it gives CASTGDRVFGQPQHF.

The table lists this clone with a count of one. J is TRBJ2-3 and V is TRBV27, with 7 bases aligning to TRBD1. CDR1 is MNHEY and CDR2 is SMNVEV in the germline V gene (reference sequence). This CDR3 has 14 residues. The V gene end was trimmed by 4 bases and the J gene end by 4 bases; junction bases not matched to a gene: 5. The CDR3 sequence is CASSSTGWPDTQYF. The CDR3 nucleotides are TGTGCCAGCAGTTCGACAGGGTGGCCAGATACGCAGTATTTT.

The rearrangement uses TRBV27 and TRBJ1-4; 8 bases line up with TRBD1. Germline lookup yields CDR1 MNHEY and CDR2 SMNVEV (reference sequence). This CDR3 is built from 18 residues. V was pared by 5 bases and J by 7 bases, with 18 bases of the junction left unmatched. The CDR3, as DNA: TGTGCCAGCAGTCCCAGGGACAGGAACATCCCAGCGGCTGAAAAACTGTTTTTT. This encodes CASSPRDRNIPAAEKLFF.

The chain combines TRBV7-4 with TRBJ1-1, with TRBD1 matching 11 bases. Germline V lookup: CDR1 SGHVT, CDR2 SQSDAQ. This CDR3 is built from 16 residues. The V segment lost 5 bases and the J segment 7 bases; nucleotides outside the gene matches: 12. CDR3 in amino acids: CASSQFSQDRGHEAFF. CDR3 DNA: TGTGCCAGCAGCCAATTTAGTCAGGACAGGGGGCATGAAGCTTTCTTT. Filled out from reference TRBV7-4 and TRBJ1-1, the complete variable domain reads GAGVSQSPRYKVAKRGRDVALRCDSISGHVTLYWYRQTLGQGSEVLTYSQSDAQRDKSGRPSGRFSAERPERSVSTLKIQRTEQGDSAVYLCASSQFSQDRGHEAFFGQGTRLTVV.

The chain has TRBV19 and TRBJ2-7, with D tentatively TRBD2 (5 bases). This CDR3 contains 13 residues. Germline V gene data show CDR1 as LNHDA and CDR2 as SQIVND (reference sequence). Trimming pared 3 bases from V and 2 bases from J, leaving 8 bases between. The DNA for the CDR3 is TGTGCCAGTAGTATGCGGGCCCCCTACGAGCAGTACTTC. The encoded protein is CASSMRAPYEQYF. Full variable domain (outside the CDR3, taken from reference TRBV19 and TRBJ2-7): DGGITQSPKYLFRKEGQNVTLSCEQNLNHDAMYWYRQDPGQGLRLIYYSQIVNDFQKGDIAEGYSVSREKKESFPLTVTSAQKNPTAFYLCASSMRAPYEQYFGPGTRLTVT.

The chain uses TRBV15 and TRBJ1-1; D may be TRBD1 (6 bases). V lost 5 bases to trimming and J lost 1 base, with 26 bases between them. This CDR3 is built from 19 residues. Germline CDR1 LNHNV, CDR2 YYDKDF (reference sequence). CDR3 nucleotide sequence: TGTGCCACCAGCTCCCGGGACACTTACCCTCGTAAATCGAACACTGAAGCTTTCTTT. This gives the protein CATSSRDTYPRKSNTEAFF.

This chain uses TRBV6-6 with TRBJ1-1, with TRBD1 identical over 8 bases. Per germline, CDR1 MNHNY and CDR2 SVGAGI (reference sequence). CDR3 length: 14 residues. With V trimmed by 4 bases and J by 5 bases, 6 bases remained unmatched. CDR3 sequence: CASSLLTGETEAFF. DNA for the CDR3: TGTGCCAGCAGTTTACTGACAGGGGAAACTGAAGCTTTCTTT.

The V and J genes are TRBV19 and TRBJ1-5, with D possibly matching TRBD1 (5 bases). V gave up 6 bases and J gave up 8 bases, with 11 bases separating them. The CDR3 spans 12 residues. Germline CDR1 reads LNHDA; CDR2 reads SQIVND (reference sequence). CDR3 sequence: CASRKQGEPQHF. CDR3 bases: TGTGCCAGTAGGAAACAAGGGGAGCCCCAGCATTTT.

The chain couples TRBV7-9 to TRBJ2-2; 7 bases are a match to TRBD1. CDR3 length equals 15 residues. In germline, CDR1 is SEHNR, CDR2 FQNEAQ (reference sequence). V was clipped by 3 bases and J by 7 bases; unmatched bases: 8. DNA for the CDR3: TGTGCCAGCAGCTTCGCGACAGGGAAACACGGGGAGCTGTTTTTT. This codes for CASSFATGKHGELFF.

The chain couples TRBV11-2 to TRBJ1-3; maybe TRBD1 (5 bases). The germline V and J ends were trimmed by 5 bases and 0 bases, with 11 bases remaining between them. This CDR3 has 15 residues. Germline V CDR1 and CDR2: SGHAT, FQNNGV. The CDR3 region has the DNA TGTGCCAGCAGCAGATCGACAGTCTCTGGAAACACCATATATTTT. It codes for CASSRSTVSGNTIYF.

This rearrangement joins TRBV2 to TRBJ2-3, with TRBD2 identical over 7 bases. Germline assignment: CDR1 SNHLY and CDR2 FYNNEI. V lost 3 bases, J lost 6 bases, and 6 bases stayed unmatched. The CDR3 consists of 14 residues. The CDR3 loop is CASSEGGILDTQYF. The CDR3 DNA reads as TGTGCCAGCAGTGAGGGGGGGATCTTGGATACGCAGTATTTT.